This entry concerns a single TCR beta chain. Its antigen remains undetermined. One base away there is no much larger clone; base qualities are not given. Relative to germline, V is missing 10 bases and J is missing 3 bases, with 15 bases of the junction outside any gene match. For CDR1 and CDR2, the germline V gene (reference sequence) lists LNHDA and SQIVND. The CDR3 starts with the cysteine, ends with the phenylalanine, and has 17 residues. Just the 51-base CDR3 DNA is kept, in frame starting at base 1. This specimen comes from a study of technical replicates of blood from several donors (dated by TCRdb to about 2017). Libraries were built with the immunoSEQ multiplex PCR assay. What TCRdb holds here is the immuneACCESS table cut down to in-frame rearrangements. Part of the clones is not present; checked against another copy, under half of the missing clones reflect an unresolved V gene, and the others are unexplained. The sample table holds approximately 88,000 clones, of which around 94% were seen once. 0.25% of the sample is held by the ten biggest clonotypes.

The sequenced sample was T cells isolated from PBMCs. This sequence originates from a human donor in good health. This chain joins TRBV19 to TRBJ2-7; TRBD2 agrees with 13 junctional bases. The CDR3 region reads CATQTSGGPNPNYEQYF. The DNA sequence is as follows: TGTGCCACTCAGACTAGCGGGGGGCCTAACCCAAACTACGAGCAGTACTTC.